A single sample gave rise to the 25 T cell receptor beta chains below, sequenced in a study of blood T cell repertoires in COVID-19. The assay was immunoSEQ multiplex PCR, and TCRdb's table has in-frame clones only and misses some. The table has fewer than 200,000 clones, 88% seen once. The sequenced material came from PBMCs or T cells enriched from blood (not recorded which). All receptors come from a woman younger than 30 who had recovered from COVID-19.

V usage is TRBV14 and J usage is TRBJ2-5; TRBD1 matches at 7 bases. V was clipped by 0 bases and J by 3 bases; unmatched bases: 7. Germline CDR1 and CDR2: SGHDN and FVKESK. The CDR3 consists of 16 residues. The CDR3 spells CASSQEQGYWKETQYF. For the CDR3, the DNA is TGTGCCAGCAGCCAAGAACAGGGGTATTGGAAAGAGACCCAGTACTTC.

This rearrangement joins TRBV10-1 to TRBJ2-1, with TRBD1 identical over 8 bases. This CDR3 has 14 amino acids. In germline, CDR1 is WNHNN, CDR2 SYGVQD (reference sequence). V was pared by 8 bases and J by 4 bases, with 7 bases of the junction left unmatched. CDR3 coding DNA: TGCGCCAGCGGTCCCCAGGGGGCTTACAATGAGCAGTTCTTC. Translating gives CASGPQGAYNEQFF.

This clone was counted a few times. The V and J genes are TRBV19 and TRBJ2-7; no clear D. The CDR3 loop spans 13 amino acids. Trimming took 3 bases from V and 5 from J, leaving 11 bases between them. CDR1 and CDR2 from the germline V gene are LNHDA and SQIVND (reference sequence). CDR3 loop: CASSIGPEDEQYF. The DNA of the CDR3 is TGTGCCAGTAGTATTGGCCCAGAAGACGAGCAGTACTTC.

For the CDR3, the DNA is TGTGCCAGCAGCTTAGGAGGTACGCAGTATTTT. Translated: CASSLGGTQYF. The J gene is TRBJ2-3, the V gene TRBV7-6; D gene uncertain. Trimming shortened V by 1 base and J by 8 bases, and 4 bases separated the two germline ends. The CDR3 loop spans 11 amino acids. The germline V gene has CDR1 SGHVS and CDR2 FNYEAQ.

V usage is TRBV11-2 and J usage is TRBJ1-5, with D hard to call. The germline V gene encodes CDR1 SGHAT and CDR2 FQNNGV. V lost 5 bases and J lost 1, with 12 bases in between. CDR3 length equals 15 residues. In DNA, the CDR3 is TGTGCCAGCAGCGCCCGACATGGAAGCAATCAGCCCCAGCATTTT. Its protein product is CASSARHGSNQPQHF.

Concerning this clone: The same CDR3 can be traced to other DNA sequences in this sample. This rearrangement joins TRBV9 to TRBJ2-6; D perhaps matches TRBD1 (5 bases). Germline lookup yields CDR1 SGDLS and CDR2 YYNGEE. The CDR3 has 15 amino acids. The germline V and J ends were trimmed by 2 bases and 0 bases, with 6 bases remaining between them. The CDR3 here is CASSVDSSGANVLTF. For the CDR3, the DNA is TGTGCCAGCAGCGTTGACAGCTCTGGGGCCAACGTCCTGACTTTC.

Note on this clone: Other DNA sequences in this sample translate to the same CDR3. The chain carries TRBV28 and TRBJ1-1; D gene unclear. In germline, CDR1 is MDHEN, CDR2 SYDVKM. The length of the CDR3 is 11 residues. V was cut by 6 bases and J by 1 base, with 3 bases left in between. This CDR3 reads CASSWNTEAFF. CDR3 nucleotides: TGTGCCAGCAGCTGGAACACTGAAGCTTTCTTT.

This clone turned up a few times. This sequence joins TRBV19 and TRBJ1-5, with a weak D call TRBD1 (5 bases). Germline lookup yields CDR1 LNHDA and CDR2 SQIVND (reference sequence). The CDR3 totals 15 residues. V shed 4 bases and J shed 6 bases, with 16 bases lying between them. In DNA, the CDR3 is TGTGCCAGTAGTAAGGGGCTGGGCTCCACTCAGCCCCAGCATTTT. Translated, it gives CASSKGLGSTQPQHF.

The chain couples TRBV2 to TRBJ1-6; D might be TRBD1 (5 bases). Germline V gives CDR1 SNHLY, CDR2 FYNNEI. CDR3 length: 21 amino acids. The V and J ends lost 4 bases and 10 bases respectively, with 35 bases between them. CDR3 sequence: CASSAGVLRDLLEPSRSPLHF. The CDR3 DNA follows: TGTGCCAGCAGTGCGGGGGTTCTCCGGGACCTTCTCGAGCCAAGCAGGTCACCCCTCCACTTT.

This sequence joins TRBV28 and TRBJ2-7, with D possibly being TRBD1 (6 bases). This CDR3 has 15 amino acids. Germline V gene sequence: CDR1 MDHEN, CDR2 SYDVKM. Trimming cost V 5 bases and J 3 bases, with 17 bases left between them. CDR3: CASSATVGQLYEQYF. CDR3 nucleotide sequence: TGTGCCAGCAGTGCCACCGTAGGACAGCTCTACGAGCAGTACTTC. Full variable domain (remainder filled in from reference TRBV28 and TRBJ2-7): DVKVTQSSRYLVKRTGEKVFLECVQDMDHENMFWYRQDPGLGLRLIYFSYDVKMKEKGDIPEGYSVSREKKERFSLILESASTNQTSMYLCASSATVGQLYEQYFGPGTRLTVT.

This clone was found a few times. The rearrangement joins TRBV18 to TRBJ1-6, with 8 nucleotides matching TRBD1. The CDR3 runs to 17 residues. The V segment lost 3 bases and the J segment 10 bases; nucleotides outside the gene matches: 14. Germline lookup yields CDR1 KGHSH and CDR2 LQKENI. The CDR3 DNA sequence: TGTGCCAGCTCACCGCTCCCCGGGACAGGCCTAAGGTCACCCCTCCACTTT. Its protein is CASSPLPGTGLRSPLHF.

J is TRBJ1-1 and V is TRBV4-1; D is unclear. The CDR3 extends over 13 amino acids. The germline V gene has CDR1 MGHRA and CDR2 YSYEKL. Trimming shortened V by 2 bases and J by 11 bases, and 15 bases separated the two germline ends. CDR3 nucleotide sequence: TGCGCCAGCAGCCAAAACGTGGGGAGTGGGGCTTTCTTT. It translates to CASSQNVGSGAFF.

The CDR3 loop is CASSSGGAAAAQTF. For the CDR3, the DNA is TGTGCCAGCAGCTCCGGAGGGGCGGCGGCAGCCCAAACCTTC. The rearrangement links TRBV7-9 to TRBJ1-2; D may be TRBD1 (5 bases). V was shortened by 4 bases and J by 14 bases, with 23 bases between the two germline ends. CDR1 and CDR2 from the germline V gene are SEHNR and FQNEAQ (reference sequence). The CDR3 length is 14 residues.

The V call is TRBV27, the J call TRBJ1-2, with a tentative D call TRBD1 (6 bases). V was shortened by 2 bases and J by 4 bases, with 17 bases between the two germline ends. CDR1 is MNHEY, CDR2 SMNVEV, per germline (reference sequence). The CDR3 runs to 16 residues. CDR3 sequence: CASSLGGGRGAYGYTF. In nucleotides, the CDR3 is TGTGCCAGCAGTTTAGGGGGCGGCAGGGGTGCCTATGGCTACACCTTC.

In DNA form, the CDR3 reads TGTGCCAGCAGCTTGGACAGGACCGGGGAGGGCGAATCCTACAATGAGCAGTTCTTC. Its protein is CASSLDRTGEGESYNEQFF. The chain recombines TRBV5-6 with TRBJ2-1; TRBD2 matches 7 bases. V lost 0 bases and J lost 1; bases outside the gene matches: 13. Germline CDR1 reads SGHDT; CDR2 reads YYEEEE. The CDR3 is 19 amino acids. Complete variable domain (other parts from reference TRBV5-6 and TRBJ2-1): DAGVTQSPTHLIKTRGQQVTLRCSPKSGHDTVSWYQQALGQGPQFIFQYYEEEERQRGNFPDRFSGHQFPNYSSELNVNALLLGDSALYLCASSLDRTGEGESYNEQFFGPGTRLTVL.

The genes are TRBV4-1 and TRBJ1-2; 9 bases are shared with TRBD1. Germline V CDR1 and CDR2: MGHRA, YSYEKL. Trimming at V came to 8 bases and at J to 7 bases, leaving 11 bases not matched to a gene. The CDR3 contains 14 residues. The CDR3 DNA sequence: TGCGCCAGCGGCATGCCGGGACAGGGAGGTGGCTACACCTTC. It yields the protein CASGMPGQGGGYTF.

This clone was observed a few times. J is TRBJ1-1 and V is TRBV6-6, with D perhaps matching TRBD1 (6 bases). There are 15 residues in the CDR3. Per the germline V gene, CDR1 is MNHNY and CDR2 is SVGAGI (reference sequence). V lost 8 bases and J 3 bases, leaving 19 bases between the germline ends. The CDR3 is CASGPGETAYTEAFF. The CDR3 coding sequence is TGTGCCAGCGGCCCAGGGGAAACAGCATACACTGAAGCTTTCTTT.

J is TRBJ2-2 and V is TRBV5-1; D is possibly TRBD1 (5 bases). V was shortened by 6 bases and J by 4 bases, with 10 bases between the two germline ends. The length of the CDR3 is 13 residues. The germline V gene has CDR1 SGHRS and CDR2 YFSETQ. CDR3 in amino acids: CASNLDSTGELFF. The CDR3 coding sequence is TGCGCCAGCAACCTCGACAGCACCGGGGAGCTGTTTTTT.

The rearrangement links TRBV5-6 to TRBJ2-3; D remains unclear. From germline, CDR1 is SGHDT and CDR2 YYEEEE. The V end was cut by 0 bases, the J end by 0 bases, with 17 bases between. The CDR3 length is 18 residues. The chain's CDR3 is CASSLGLRKAPSTDTQYF. The DNA of the CDR3 is TGTGCCAGCAGCTTGGGCCTACGTAAAGCCCCCAGCACAGATACGCAGTATTTT.

The chain couples TRBV6-5 to TRBJ1-2, with 8 bases lining up with TRBD1. Germline-derived CDR1 and CDR2 are MNHEY and SVGAGI. The V gene end was trimmed by 6 bases and the J gene end by 8 bases; junction bases not matched to a gene: 8. This CDR3 spans 13 amino acids. The CDR3 sequence is CASSQTGVSGYTF. The DNA of the CDR3 is TGTGCCAGCAGCCAGACAGGGGTATCAGGCTACACCTTC.

The chain employs TRBV28 and TRBJ2-3, with TRBD2 identical over 8 bases. Germline CDR1 is MDHEN and CDR2 is SYDVKM. V gave up 6 bases and J gave up 5 bases; unmatched junction bases: 19. This CDR3 spans 18 amino acids. The CDR3 bases are TGTGCCAGCAGCCCTATGGGAATGGCTAGCGGGTCAATAGATACGCAGTATTTT. This translates into CASSPMGMASGSIDTQYF.

V and J are TRBV18 and TRBJ1-2; D ambiguous. Germline V gives CDR1 KGHSH, CDR2 LQKENI. Trimming took off 3 bases at V and 2 bases at J, with 4 bases between the two ends. This CDR3 is built from 12 residues. The CDR3 DNA reads TGTGCCAGCTCACCCAGGAACTATGGCTACACCTTC. It specifies CASSPRNYGYTF.

This sequence joins TRBV7-2 and TRBJ1-3, with TRBD1 matching 7 bases. Germline loops: CDR1 SGHTA, CDR2 FQGNSA. Trimming cost V 0 bases and J 11 bases; bases outside gene matches: 13. CDR3 length equals 16 residues. CDR3 coding DNA: TGTGCCAGCAGCTTAGCATCAGGGGGGATCGGTATGGCCATATATTTT. Translating gives CASSLASGGIGMAIYF.

V and J are TRBV19 and TRBJ1-2; D remains ambiguous. Trimming took off 3 bases at V and 7 bases at J, with 12 bases between the two ends. Germline CDR1 LNHDA, CDR2 SQIVND (reference sequence). This CDR3 has 13 residues. The CDR3 DNA follows: TGTGCCAGTAGTATGGGTAGGGAGAGTGGCTACACCTTC. This encodes CASSMGRESGYTF.

The chain carries TRBV10-1 and TRBJ2-1; D not certain. Trimming pared 6 bases from V and 3 bases from J, leaving 9 bases between. Germline V gene sequence: CDR1 WNHNN, CDR2 SYGVQD (reference sequence). CDR3 length: 13 residues. The CDR3 nucleotides read TGCGCCAGCAGCAGTAATTTCTACAATGAGCAGTTCTTC. Translated: CASSSNFYNEQFF.